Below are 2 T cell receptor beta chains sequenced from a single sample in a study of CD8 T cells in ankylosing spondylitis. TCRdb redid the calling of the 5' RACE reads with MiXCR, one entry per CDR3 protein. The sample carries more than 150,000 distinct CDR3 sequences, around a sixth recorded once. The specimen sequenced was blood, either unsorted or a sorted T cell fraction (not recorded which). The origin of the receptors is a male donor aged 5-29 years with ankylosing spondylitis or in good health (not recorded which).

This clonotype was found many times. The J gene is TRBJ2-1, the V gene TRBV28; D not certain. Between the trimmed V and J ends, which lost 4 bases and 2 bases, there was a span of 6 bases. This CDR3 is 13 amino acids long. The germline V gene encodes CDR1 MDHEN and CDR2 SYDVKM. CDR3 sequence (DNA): TGTGCCAGCAGTTATGCGGCCTACAATGAGCAGTTCTTC. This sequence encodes CASSYAAYNEQFF.

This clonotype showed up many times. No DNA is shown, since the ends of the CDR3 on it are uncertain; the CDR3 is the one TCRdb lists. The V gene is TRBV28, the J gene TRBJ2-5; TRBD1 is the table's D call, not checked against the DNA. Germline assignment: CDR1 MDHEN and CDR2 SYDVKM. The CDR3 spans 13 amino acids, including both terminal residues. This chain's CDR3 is CASSFGQGAEEYF.